Described below is a single T cell receptor (beta chain) sequence and its context. Which antigen it targets is not known. No base qualities exist here, and no much larger clone lies one base off it. The sample comes from a study of shared clonotypes between healthy human individuals (dated by TCRdb to about 2020). Looking at the study overall: The cohort included three men and a couple of women between 18 and 49 years of age. Per donor, three plates each were used for CD4 naive and CD4 memory, two for CD8 naive, and one for CD8 memory. To estimate repertoire size and how much clonotype sharing occurs between individuals, the study deeply sequenced the blood TCR repertoires of about 5 healthy adults. To increase sequencing depth and limit assay-specific biases, different laboratories used diverse techniques to prepare libraries and sequence TCR repertoires. Each donor's leukapheresis produced roughly between roughly 0.9 and 9 billion PBMCs. Paper-wide results and their limitations: Across a few donors, roughly 5.4% of naive CD4, 3% to 3.5% of naive CD8, 2.3% of memory CD4, and approximately 0.4% of memory CD8 clonotypes were shared. Naive subsets generally had larger estimated clonotype richness than memory subsets. Pairwise subsampling led to the expectation that sequencing depth would affect the degree of clonotype sharing among donors. Only blood was sampled, and tissue TCR repertoires likely differ from those in blood. Incomplete sequencing was indicated by rarefaction of sorted-subset datasets, despite the large sequencing depth. The small number of donors limited the genetic and exposure-history diversity represented. Compared with non-shared clonotypes, the clonotypes found in all four sorted-subset donors had higher generation probabilities.

There are 15 amino acids in the CDR3, from cysteine to phenylalanine inclusive. Only the CDR3 part of the read is kept: 45 bases, read in frame from the first base. CDR1 and CDR2, per the germline V gene (reference sequence), are SSHAT and FNYEAQ. Relative to germline, V is 1 base shorter and J is 2 bases shorter, with 11 bases between their ends. Donors were healthy HIV-negative adults with no recently reported acute infections or vaccinations. Every donor was a Caucasian adult residing in Nashville, Tennessee, USA. CD4+ T cells were enriched by magnetic negative selection, after which naive cells were positively selected on CD45RA and the negative fraction was taken as the memory subset. After blood collection by leukapheresis, PBMCs were isolated using Ficoll-Histopaque density gradient centrifugation and then cryopreserved in the vapor phase of liquid nitrogen. Purity and quantity of every magnetically sorted T cell population were checked by analytical flow cytometry. Genomic DNA was isolated from each sorted fraction and quantified by UV absorbance on a Nanodrop 2000c.

TCR CDR3 regions were amplified from genomic DNA by multiplex PCR using the deep immunoSEQ assay. Extracted genomic DNA from each cell subset was distributed evenly across all wells of several immunoSEQ 96-well plates, and each plate was treated as a replicate. For sorted subsets, each replicate PCR was loaded with 200 to 250 ng genomic DNA, equivalent to roughly 30,000 T cell genomes. Purified libraries were measured with a Qubit 3.0 fluorometer, size-checked on a Bioanalyzer 2100, and measured again with the KAPA Library Quantification kit. A separate single-read 150-cycle Illumina NextSeq 550 flow cell was used to sequence each immunoSEQ 96-well plate. In the authors' own workflow: The immunoSEQ output contained only junctional sequences without quality scores, so filtering could not match that applied to full-length reads. Sequences were annotated with PyIR, a Python wrapper for IgBLAST v1.9, and V/J genes and CDR3 were assigned using IMGT germline references. Reads with weak V/J assignments (E-value above 1e-6), missing CDR3, stop codons, out-of-frame junctions, or ambiguous translated residues were removed. A V3J clonotype was defined by an identical inferred V gene, J gene, and CDR3 amino acid sequence. Percentage overlap between repertoires was computed as shared unique clonotypes divided by the size of the smaller repertoire. Repertoire richness was assessed with RTK rarefaction, the Chao1 estimator, and Recon v2.1 estimates of unobserved clonotypes. For all TCRbeta clonotypes obtained by the gDNA method from a few donors, generation probabilities were computed with OLGA. Drawn from immuneACCESS, this table holds only the in-frame rearrangements with V and J called that TCRdb kept. Clones are partly lost; checked studies trace under half to an unresolved V gene and leave the rest unexplained. D and trimming were read from the DNA, whereas the V and J calls and clone size are those reported in that table. This sample has hundreds of thousands of clones in its table, and 97% of those were observed once. The ten most abundant clones make up roughly 0.055% of the sample.

This TCR came from a young woman in good health. Sequencing input: naive CD4+ T cells sorted from blood. Taken with the paper, the label for cell subset or site translates to: CD45RA+ positively selected. Recombination joined TRBV7-7 with TRBJ2-5; no D segment can be confidently identified. The CDR3 region: CASSLVWGQQETQYF. DNA sequence: TGTGCCAGCAGCTTAGTCTGGGGTCAGCAAGAGACCCAGTACTTC. Reference TRBV7-7 and TRBJ2-5 proteins supply the regions before and after the CDR3; the full variable domain is: GAGVSQSPRYKVTKRGQDVTLRCDPISSHATLYWYQQALGQGPEFLTYFNYEAQPDKSGLPSDRFSAERPEGSISTLTIQRTEQRDSAMYRCASSLVWGQQETQYFGPGTRLLVL.